The clone carrying this T cell receptor beta chain was recorded a few times. This sample was included in a study of control samples from healthy donors and cancer patients. This CDR3 has 17 residues. Germline V gene data show CDR1 as LNHDA and CDR2 as SQIVND (reference sequence). V was trimmed by 1 base and J by 8 bases, leaving 21 bases between them. Assay used: immunoSEQ multiplex PCR; TCRdb lists only in-frame clones, some missing. The data show roughly 99,000 clones, around 82% seen once. The clonotype was recovered from a man between 60 and 70 years old in good health. The chain is built from TRBV19 and TRBJ1-3; D gene unclear. Sequenced: blood. CDR3 nucleotides: TGTGCCAGTAGTATAGTGAAGTTGACACCGGATATGGACACCATATATTTT. Its protein product is CASSIVKLTPDMDTIYF.